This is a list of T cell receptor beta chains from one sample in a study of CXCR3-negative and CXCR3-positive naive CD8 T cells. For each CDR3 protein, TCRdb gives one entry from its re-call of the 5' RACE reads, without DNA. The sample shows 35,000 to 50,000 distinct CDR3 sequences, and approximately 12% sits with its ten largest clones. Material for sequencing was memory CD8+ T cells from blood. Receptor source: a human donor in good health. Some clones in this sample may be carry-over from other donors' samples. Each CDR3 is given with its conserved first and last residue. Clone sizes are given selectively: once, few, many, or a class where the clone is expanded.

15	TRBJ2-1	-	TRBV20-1	CSASTGDTTYNEQFF
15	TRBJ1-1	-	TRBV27	CASSLSPGVPTEAFF
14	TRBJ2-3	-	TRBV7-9	CASSPSGETYTQYF
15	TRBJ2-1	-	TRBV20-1	CSARVGTGDYNVQFF
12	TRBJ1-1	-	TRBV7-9	CASSLEGGNAFF
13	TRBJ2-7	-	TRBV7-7	CASSSGQSYEQYF
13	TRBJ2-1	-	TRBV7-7	CASSPDGERAEIF
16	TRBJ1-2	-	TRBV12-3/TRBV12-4	CASSPKPREEFGGYTF
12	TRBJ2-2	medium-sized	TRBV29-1	CSVVGDTGELFF
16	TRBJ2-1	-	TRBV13	CASSYITGPGSAEQFF
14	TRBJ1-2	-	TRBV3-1	CASSQDTESYGYTF
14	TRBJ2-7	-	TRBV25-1	CASSRQGASHEQYF
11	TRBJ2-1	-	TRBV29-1	CSVEVSGEQFF
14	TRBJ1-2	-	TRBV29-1	CSVPGSQGLEGYTF
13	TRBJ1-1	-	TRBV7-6	CANSSSLGTEAFF
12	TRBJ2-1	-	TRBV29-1	CSVQTGYNEQFF
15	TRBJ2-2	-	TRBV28	CASSLSGENTGELFF
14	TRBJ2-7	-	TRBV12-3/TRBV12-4	CASRHQGGNYEQYF
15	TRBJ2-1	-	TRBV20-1	CSARELQLSYNEQFF
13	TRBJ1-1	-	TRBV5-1	CASSRTRPTEAFF
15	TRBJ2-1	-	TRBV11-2	CASRSPPGARNEQFF
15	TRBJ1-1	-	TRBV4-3	CASSQEESRRAEAFF
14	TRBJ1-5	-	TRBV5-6	CASGQQGWNQPQHF